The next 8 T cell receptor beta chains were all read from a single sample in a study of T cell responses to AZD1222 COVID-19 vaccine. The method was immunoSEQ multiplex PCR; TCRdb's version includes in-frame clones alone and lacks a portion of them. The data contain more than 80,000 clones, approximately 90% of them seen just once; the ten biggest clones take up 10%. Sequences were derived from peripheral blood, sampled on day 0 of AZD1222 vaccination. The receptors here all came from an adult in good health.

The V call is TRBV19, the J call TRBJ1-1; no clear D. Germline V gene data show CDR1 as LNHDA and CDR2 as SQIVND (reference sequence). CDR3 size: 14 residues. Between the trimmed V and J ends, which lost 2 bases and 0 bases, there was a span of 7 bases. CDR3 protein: CASSISNLNTEAFF. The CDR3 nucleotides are TGTGCCAGTAGTATAAGTAATCTGAACACTGAAGCTTTCTTT.

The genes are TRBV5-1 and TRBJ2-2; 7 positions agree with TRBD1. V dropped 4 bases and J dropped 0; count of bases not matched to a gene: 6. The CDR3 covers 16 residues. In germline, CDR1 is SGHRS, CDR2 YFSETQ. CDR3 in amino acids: CASSTRQGSNTGELFF. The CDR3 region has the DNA TGCGCCAGCAGCACCCGACAGGGATCGAACACCGGGGAGCTGTTTTTT.

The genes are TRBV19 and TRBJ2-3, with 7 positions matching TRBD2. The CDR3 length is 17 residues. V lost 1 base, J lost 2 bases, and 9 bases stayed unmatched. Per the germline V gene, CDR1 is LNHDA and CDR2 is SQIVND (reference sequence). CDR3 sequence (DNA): TGTGCCAGTAGTATAGCAGGACTAGGAGCCCTCACAGATACGCAGTATTTT. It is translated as CASSIAGLGALTDTQYF.

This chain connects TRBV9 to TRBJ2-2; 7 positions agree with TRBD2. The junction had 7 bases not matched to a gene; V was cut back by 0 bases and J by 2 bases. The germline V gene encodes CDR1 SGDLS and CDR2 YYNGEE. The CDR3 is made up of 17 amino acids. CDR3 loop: CASSVATGRVNTGELFF. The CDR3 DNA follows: TGTGCCAGCAGCGTAGCCACTGGGAGGGTTAACACCGGGGAGCTGTTTTTT.

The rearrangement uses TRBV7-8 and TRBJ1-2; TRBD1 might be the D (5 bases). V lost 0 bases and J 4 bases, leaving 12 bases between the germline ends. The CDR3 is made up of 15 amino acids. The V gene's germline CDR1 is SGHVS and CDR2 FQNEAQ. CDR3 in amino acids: CASSLAGGSGYGYTF. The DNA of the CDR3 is TGTGCCAGCAGCTTAGCGGGGGGGTCCGGCTATGGCTACACCTTC.

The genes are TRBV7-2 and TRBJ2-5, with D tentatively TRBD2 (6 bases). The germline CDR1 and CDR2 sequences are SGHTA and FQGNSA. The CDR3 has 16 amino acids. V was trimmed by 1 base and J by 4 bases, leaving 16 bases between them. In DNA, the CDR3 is TGTGCCAGCAGCTTAGTAGGGGCGGGGCAGGGAGAGACCCAGTACTTC. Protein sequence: CASSLVGAGQGETQYF.

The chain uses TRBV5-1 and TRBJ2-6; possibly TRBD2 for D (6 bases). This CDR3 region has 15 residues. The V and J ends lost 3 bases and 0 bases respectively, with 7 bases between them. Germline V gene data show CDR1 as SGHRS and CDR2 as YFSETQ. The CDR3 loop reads CASSSGGSGANVLTF. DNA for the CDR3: TGCGCCAGCAGCTCCGGGGGCTCTGGGGCCAACGTCCTGACTTTC.

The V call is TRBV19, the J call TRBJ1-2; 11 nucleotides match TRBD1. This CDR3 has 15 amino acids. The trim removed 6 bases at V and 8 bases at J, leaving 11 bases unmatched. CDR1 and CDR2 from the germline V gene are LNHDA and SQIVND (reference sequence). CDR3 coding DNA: TGTGCCAGTAGCCGACCGGGACAGGGGGTAATCGGCTACACCTTC. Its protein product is CASSRPGQGVIGYTF.